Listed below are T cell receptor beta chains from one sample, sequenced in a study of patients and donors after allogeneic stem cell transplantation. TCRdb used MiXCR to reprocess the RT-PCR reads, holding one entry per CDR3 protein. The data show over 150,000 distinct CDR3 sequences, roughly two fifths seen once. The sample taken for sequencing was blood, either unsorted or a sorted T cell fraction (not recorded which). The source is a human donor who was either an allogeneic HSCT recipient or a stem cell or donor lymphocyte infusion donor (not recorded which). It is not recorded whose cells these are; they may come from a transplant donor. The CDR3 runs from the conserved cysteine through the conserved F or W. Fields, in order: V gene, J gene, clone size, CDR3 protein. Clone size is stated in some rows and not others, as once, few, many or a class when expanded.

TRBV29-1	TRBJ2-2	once	CSVIFPNTGELFF
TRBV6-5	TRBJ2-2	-	CASSLGTIGSGELFF
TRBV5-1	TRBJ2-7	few	CASSLGLAGLDEQYF
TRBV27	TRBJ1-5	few	CASREAANQPQHF
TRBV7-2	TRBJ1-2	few	CASSLEGSSYYGYTF
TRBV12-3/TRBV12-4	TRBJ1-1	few	CASSLTPTGVDTEAFF
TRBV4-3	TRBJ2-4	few	CASSQEDLTECGF
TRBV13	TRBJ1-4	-	CASSLFTGIAEKLFF
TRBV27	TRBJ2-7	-	CASSSGTSVYEQYF
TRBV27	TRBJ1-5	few	CASSLSLAQPQHF
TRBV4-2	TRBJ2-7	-	CASSQERTGTYEQYF
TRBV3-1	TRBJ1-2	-	CASSQQQGPCTF
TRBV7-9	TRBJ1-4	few	CASSYPMTNEKLFF
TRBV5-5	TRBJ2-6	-	CASSSVGGPGANVLTF
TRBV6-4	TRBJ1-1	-	CASSRTGDAIEAFF
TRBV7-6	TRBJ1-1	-	CASSLLLGGGAFF
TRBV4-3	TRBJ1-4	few	CASSQDPLRGEKLFF
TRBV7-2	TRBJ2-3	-	CASSQAGDRTDTQYF
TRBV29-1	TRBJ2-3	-	CSVEGTSTDTQYF
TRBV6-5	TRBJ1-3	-	CASSRGGSSGNTIYF
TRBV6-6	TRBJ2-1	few	CASSYSDYRTGYNEQFF
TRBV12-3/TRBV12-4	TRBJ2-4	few	CASSTPLDLGNIQYF
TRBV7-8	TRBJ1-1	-	CASSPGQASNTEAFF
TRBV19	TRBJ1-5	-	CASSTQGNQPQHF
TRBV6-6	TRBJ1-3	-	CASSYSTLHLGNTIYF
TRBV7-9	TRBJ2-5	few	CASSFIPGQEKETQYF